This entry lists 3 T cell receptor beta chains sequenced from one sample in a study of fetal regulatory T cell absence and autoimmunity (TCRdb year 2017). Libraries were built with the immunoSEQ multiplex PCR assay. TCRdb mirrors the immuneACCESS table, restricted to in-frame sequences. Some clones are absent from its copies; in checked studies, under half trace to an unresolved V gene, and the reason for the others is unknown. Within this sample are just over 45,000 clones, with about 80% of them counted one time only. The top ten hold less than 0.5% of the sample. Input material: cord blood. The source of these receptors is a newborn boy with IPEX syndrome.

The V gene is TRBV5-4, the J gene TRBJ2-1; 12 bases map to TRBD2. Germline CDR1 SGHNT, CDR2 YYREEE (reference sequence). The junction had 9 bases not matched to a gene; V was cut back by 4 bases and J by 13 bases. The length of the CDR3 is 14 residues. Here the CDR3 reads CASSPPLAGGTQFF. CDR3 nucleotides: TGTGCCAGCAGCCCGCCACTAGCGGGAGGCACTCAGTTCTTC.

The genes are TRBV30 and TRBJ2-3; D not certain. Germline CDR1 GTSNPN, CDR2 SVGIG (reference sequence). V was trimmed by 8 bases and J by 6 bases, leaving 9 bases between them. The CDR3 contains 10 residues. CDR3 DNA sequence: TGTGCCGGCGACCGCGATACGCAGTATTTT. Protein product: CAGDRDTQYF.

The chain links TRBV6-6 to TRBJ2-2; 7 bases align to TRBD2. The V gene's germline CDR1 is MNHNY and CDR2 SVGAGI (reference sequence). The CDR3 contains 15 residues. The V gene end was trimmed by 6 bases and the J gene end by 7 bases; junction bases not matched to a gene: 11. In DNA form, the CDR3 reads TGTGCCAGCAGGAAAATAGCGGGCGGAGGCGGGGAGCTGTTTTTT. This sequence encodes CASRKIAGGGGELFF.